This T cell receptor (beta chain) emerged from a study of blood T cell repertoires in COVID-19. The overall study: T cells, B-cell-depleted T cells, or PBMCs provided the cDNA or gDNA that served as material.

Germline CDR1 and CDR2: KGHDR and SFDVKD. The V end was cut by 5 bases, the J end by 5 bases, with 12 bases between. CDR3 length equals 14 residues. TCRdb keeps only in-frame clones here, not all; method: immunoSEQ multiplex PCR. The sample has under 130,000 clones; 84% are singletons. The TCR sequence derives from a human donor in a cohort sampled during active or convalescent COVID-19. Sequencing was carried out using peripheral blood. This chain links TRBV24-1 with TRBJ2-1; D perhaps matches TRBD1 (5 bases). The CDR3 spells CATSGKGFNNEQFF. DNA of the CDR3: TGTGCCACCAGTGGGAAGGGGTTCAACAATGAGCAGTTCTTC.